This record covers a single T cell receptor (beta chain). In the study's own analysis: Reference gene primer amplification in the assay estimated nucleated cell counts. Profiling relied on immunoSEQ multiplex PCR, and the TCRdb table lists in-frame clones only, not all of them. V and J calls and clone size are those listed in that table; D and trimming were worked out from the DNA. The sample carries about 220,000 clones, 82% recorded once. V was shortened by 5 bases and J by 8 bases, with 12 bases between the two germline ends. Germline values: CDR1 MDHEN, CDR2 SYDVKM. This CDR3 has 13 amino acids. The data were taken from a study of blood T cell repertoires in COVID-19. In the study overall: Material from acute and convalescent COVID-19 was sourced from the United States, Italy and Spain. PBMCs, B-cell-depleted T cells, or T cells were the source of the cDNA or gDNA that made up the material.

The sequencing input was peripheral blood. This clonotype originated in a woman in her 70s with COVID-19, enrolled during active disease. J is TRBJ1-4 and V is TRBV28, with a tentative D call TRBD1 (5 bases). CDR3 loop: CASSGAGREKLFF. CDR3 DNA: TGTGCCAGCAGTGGGGCGGGGAGGGAAAAACTGTTTTTT. The full variable domain, with the rest looked up from reference TRBV28 and TRBJ1-4, is DVKVTQSSRYLVKRTGEKVFLECVQDMDHENMFWYRQDPGLGLRLIYFSYDVKMKEKGDIPEGYSVSREKKERFSLILESASTNQTSMYLCASSGAGREKLFFGSGTQLSVL.